The T cell receptor beta chain described here comes from a study of blood T cells in healthy people across ages. Study-level findings and limits: For the donors, CMV status was unknown and possibly confounded expanded clonotype changes.

For the second PCR, which ran for 7 to 11 cycles, a sample-barcoded 5' primer and a J-beta primer mix were used. TCRdb processed the 5' RACE reads anew with MiXCR; each CDR3 protein has one entry. The sample lists roughly 650,000 distinct CDR3 sequences, approximately 30% occurring once. The germline gives CDR1 DFQATT, CDR2 SNEGSKA (reference sequence). The ends were cut back, 5 bases at V and 6 bases at J, with 17 bases in the middle. The CDR3 is 13 residues long. Every donor provided roughly 10 milliliters of peripheral blood. A remark on this clonotype: Its antigen is unidentified.

This TCR was sampled from a woman aged 80 or over in good health. The chain uses TRBV20-1 and TRBJ2-7; weak D call: TRBD2 (6 bases). Specimen: blood. CDR3 region: CSAPGTGAREQYF. The CDR3 bases are TGCAGTGCTCCCGGGACTGGGGCGCGCGAGCAGTACTTC.